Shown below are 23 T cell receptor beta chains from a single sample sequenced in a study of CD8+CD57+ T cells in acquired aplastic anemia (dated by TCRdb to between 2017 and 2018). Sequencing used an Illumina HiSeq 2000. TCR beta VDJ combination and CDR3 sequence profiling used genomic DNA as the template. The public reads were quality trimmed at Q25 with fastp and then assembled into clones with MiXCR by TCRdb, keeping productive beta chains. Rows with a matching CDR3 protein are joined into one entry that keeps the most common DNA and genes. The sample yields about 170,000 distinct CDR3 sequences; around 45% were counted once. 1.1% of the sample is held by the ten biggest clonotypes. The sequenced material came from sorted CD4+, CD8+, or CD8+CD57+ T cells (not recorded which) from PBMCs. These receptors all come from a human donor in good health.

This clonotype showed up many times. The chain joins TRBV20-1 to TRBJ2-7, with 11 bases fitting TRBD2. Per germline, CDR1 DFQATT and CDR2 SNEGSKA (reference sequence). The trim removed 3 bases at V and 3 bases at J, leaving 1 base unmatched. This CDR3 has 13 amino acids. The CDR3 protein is CSASGTSGYEQYF. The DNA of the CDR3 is TGCAGTGCTAGTGGGACTAGCGGCTACGAGCAGTACTTC.

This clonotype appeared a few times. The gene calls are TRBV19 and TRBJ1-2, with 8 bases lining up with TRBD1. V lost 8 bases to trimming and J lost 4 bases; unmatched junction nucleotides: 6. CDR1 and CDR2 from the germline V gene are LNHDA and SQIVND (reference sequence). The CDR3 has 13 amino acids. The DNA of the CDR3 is TGTGCCAGTTCTGACAGGGGAAGCTATGGCTACACCTTC. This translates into CASSDRGSYGYTF.

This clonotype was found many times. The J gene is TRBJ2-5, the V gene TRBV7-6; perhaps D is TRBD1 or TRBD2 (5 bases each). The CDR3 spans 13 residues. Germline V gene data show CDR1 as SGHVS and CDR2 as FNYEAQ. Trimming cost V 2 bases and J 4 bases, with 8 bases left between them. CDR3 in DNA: TGTGCCAGCAGCTTAACGAGGGGAGAGACCCAGTACTTC. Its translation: CASSLTRGETQYF.

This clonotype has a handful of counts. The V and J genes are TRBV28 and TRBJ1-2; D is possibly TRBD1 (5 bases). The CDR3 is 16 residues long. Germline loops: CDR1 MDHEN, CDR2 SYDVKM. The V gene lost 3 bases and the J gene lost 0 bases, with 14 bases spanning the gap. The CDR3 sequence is CASSFIRARANYGYTF. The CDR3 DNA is TGTGCCAGCAGTTTTATTAGGGCCAGGGCTAACTATGGCTACACCTTC.

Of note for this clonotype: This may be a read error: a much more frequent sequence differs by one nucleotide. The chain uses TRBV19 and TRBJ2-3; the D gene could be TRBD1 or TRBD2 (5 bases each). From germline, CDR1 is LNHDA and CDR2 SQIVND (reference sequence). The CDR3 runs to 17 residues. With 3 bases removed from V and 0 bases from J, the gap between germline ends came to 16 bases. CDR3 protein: CASSIGGPAVSTDTQYF. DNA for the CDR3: TGTGCCAGTAGTATTGGGGGACCAGCGGTAAGCACAGATACGCAGTATTTT.

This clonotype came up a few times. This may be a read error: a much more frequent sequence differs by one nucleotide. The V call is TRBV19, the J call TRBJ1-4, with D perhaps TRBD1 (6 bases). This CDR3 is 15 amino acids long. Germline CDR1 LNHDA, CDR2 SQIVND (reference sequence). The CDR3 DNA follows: TGTGCCAGTAGTATATCCCGGACAGCAAATGAAAAACTGCTTTTT. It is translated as CASSISRTANEKLLF.

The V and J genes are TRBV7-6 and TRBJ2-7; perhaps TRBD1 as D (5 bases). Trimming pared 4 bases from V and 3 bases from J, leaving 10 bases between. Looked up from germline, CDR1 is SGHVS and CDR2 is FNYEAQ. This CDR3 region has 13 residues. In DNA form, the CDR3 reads TGTGCCAGCAGCTGGACACAGAACTACGAGCAGTACTTC. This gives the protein CASSWTQNYEQYF.

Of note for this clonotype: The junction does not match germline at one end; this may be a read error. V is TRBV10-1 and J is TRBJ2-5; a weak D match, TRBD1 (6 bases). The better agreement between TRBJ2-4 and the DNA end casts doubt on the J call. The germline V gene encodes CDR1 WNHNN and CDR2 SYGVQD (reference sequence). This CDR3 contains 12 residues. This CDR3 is CASSWTEDIQYF. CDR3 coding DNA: TGTGCCAGCAGTTGGACAGAAGACATTCAGTACTTC.

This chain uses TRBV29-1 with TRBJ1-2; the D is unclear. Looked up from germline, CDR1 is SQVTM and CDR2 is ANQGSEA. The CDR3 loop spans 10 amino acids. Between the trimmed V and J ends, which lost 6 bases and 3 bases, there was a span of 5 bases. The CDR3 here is CSVRDYGYTF. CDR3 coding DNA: TGCAGCGTGCGGGACTATGGCTACACCTTC.

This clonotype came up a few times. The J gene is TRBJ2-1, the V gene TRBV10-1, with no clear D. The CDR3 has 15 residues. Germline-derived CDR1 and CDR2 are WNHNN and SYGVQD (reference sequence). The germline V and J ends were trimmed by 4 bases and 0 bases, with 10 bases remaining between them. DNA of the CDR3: TGCGCCAGCAGTGGGGGATCGGGCTCCTACAATGAGCAGTTCTTC. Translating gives CASSGGSGSYNEQFF.

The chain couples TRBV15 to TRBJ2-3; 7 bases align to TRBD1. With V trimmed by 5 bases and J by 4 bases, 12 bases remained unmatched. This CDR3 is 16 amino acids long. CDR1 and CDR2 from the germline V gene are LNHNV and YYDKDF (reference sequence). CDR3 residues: CATSGKAGGGADTQYF. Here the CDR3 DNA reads TGTGCCACCAGCGGGAAGGCAGGGGGTGGTGCAGATACGCAGTATTTT. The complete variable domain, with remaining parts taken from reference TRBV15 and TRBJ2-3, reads DAMVIQNPRYQVTQFGKPVTLSCSQTLNHNVMYWYQQKSSQAPKLLFHYYDKDFNNEADTPDNFQSRRPNTSFCFLDIRSPGLGDTAMYLCATSGKAGGGADTQYFGPGTRLTVL.

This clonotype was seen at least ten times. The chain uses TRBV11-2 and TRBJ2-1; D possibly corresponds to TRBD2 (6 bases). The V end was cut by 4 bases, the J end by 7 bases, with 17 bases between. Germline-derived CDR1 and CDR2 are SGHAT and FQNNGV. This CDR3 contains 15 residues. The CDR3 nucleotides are TGTGCCAGCAGCTATACGCGGGGTGGTGGGAATGAGCAGTTCTTC. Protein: CASSYTRGGGNEQFF.

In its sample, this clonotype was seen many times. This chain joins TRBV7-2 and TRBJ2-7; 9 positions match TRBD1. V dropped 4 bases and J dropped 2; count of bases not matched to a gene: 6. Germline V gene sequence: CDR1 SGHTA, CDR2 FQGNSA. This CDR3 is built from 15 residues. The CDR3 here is CASSSEQGAPYEQYF. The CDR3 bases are TGTGCCAGCAGCTCCGAACAGGGGGCCCCCTACGAGCAGTACTTC.

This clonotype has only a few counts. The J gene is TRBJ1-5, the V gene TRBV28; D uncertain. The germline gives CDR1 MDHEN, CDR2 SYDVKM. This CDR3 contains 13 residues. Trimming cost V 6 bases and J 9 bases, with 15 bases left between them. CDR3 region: CASRKAGTGPQHF. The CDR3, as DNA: TGTGCCAGCAGAAAAGCGGGCACGGGGCCCCAGCATTTT.

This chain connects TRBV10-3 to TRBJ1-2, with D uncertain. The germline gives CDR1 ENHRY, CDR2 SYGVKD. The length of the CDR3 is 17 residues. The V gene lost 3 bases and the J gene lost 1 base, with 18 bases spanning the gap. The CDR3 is CAISDDSGPDFNYGYTF. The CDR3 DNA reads TGTGCCATCAGTGACGACTCCGGACCGGACTTTAACTATGGCTACACCTTC.

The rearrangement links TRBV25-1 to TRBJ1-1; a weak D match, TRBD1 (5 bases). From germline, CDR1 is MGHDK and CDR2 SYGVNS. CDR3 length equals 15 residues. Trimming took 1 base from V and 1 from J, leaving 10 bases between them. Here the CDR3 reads CASSEWAGSNTEAFF. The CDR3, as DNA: TGTGCCAGCAGTGAATGGGCAGGGTCGAACACTGAAGCTTTCTTT.

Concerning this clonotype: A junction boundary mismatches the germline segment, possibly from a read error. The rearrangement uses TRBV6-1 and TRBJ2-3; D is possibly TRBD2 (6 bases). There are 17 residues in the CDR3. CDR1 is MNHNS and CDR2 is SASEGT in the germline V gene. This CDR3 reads CASSEALPAGRADTHYF. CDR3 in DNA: TGTGCCAGCAGTGAAGCGCTTCCGGCGGGGCGCGCAGATACGCACTATTTT.

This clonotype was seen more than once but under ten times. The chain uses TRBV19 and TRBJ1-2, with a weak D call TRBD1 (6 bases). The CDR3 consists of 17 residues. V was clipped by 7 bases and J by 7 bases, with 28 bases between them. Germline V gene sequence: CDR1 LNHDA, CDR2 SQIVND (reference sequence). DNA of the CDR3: TGTGCCAGTACCCCACGGAACCACCGGGACACTTACCGTGGCTACACCTTC. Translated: CASTPRNHRDTYRGYTF.

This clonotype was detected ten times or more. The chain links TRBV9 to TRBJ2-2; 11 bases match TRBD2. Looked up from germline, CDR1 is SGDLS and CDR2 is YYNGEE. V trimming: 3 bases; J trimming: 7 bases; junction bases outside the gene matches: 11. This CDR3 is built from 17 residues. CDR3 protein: CASSDRTSGSNVGELFF. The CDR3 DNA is TGTGCCAGCAGCGATCGAACTAGCGGGAGTAACGTCGGGGAGCTGTTTTTT.

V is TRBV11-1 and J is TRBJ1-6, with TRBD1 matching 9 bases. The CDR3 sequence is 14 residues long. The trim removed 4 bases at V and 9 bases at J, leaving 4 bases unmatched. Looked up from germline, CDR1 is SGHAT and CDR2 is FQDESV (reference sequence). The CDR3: CASSSRDRVSPLHF. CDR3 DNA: TGTGCCAGCAGCTCCCGGGACAGGGTTTCACCCCTCCACTTT.

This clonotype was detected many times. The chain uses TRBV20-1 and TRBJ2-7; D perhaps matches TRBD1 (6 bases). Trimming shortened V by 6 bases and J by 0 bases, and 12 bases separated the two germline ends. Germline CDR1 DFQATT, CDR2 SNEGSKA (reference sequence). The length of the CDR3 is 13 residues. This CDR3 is CSADPTGSYEQYF. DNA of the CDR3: TGCAGTGCGGATCCGACAGGCTCCTACGAGCAGTACTTC.

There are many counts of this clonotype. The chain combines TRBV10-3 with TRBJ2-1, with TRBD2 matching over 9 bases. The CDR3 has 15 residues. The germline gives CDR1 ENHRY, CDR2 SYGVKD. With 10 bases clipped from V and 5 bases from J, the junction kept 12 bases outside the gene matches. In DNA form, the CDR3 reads TGTGCCACCGGGGTCGCGGGGGGGCTCGACAATGAGCAGTTCTTC. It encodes CATGVAGGLDNEQFF.

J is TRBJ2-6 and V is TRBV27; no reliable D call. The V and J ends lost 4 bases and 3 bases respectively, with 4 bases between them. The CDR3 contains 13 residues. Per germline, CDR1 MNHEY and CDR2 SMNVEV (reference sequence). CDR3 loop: CASSSGGANVLTF. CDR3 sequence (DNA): TGTGCCAGCAGTTCTGGTGGGGCCAACGTCCTGACTTTC.